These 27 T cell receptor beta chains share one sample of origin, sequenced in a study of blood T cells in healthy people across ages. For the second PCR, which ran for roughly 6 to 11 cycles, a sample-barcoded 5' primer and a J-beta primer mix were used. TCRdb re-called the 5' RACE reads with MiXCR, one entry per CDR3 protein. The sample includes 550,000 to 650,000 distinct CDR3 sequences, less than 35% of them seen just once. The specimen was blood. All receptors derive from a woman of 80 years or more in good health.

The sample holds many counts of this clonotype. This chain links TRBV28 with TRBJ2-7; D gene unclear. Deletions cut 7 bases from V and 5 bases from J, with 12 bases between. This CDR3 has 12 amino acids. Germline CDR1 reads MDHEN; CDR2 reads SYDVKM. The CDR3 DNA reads TGTGCCAGCATCGGGCGCCTCGACGAGCAGTACTTC. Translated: CASIGRLDEQYF.

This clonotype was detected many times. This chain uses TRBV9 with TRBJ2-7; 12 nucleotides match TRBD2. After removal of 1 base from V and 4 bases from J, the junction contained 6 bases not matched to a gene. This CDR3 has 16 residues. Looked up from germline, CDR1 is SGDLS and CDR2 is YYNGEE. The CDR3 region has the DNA TGTGCCAGCAGCGTATCGAAGCTAGCGGGGGGGTACGAGCAGTACTTC. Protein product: CASSVSKLAGGYEQYF. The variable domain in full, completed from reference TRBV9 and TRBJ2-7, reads DSGVTQTPKHLITATGQRVTLRCSPRSGDLSVYWYQQSLDQGLQFLIQYYNGEERAKGNILERFSAQQFPDLHSELNLSSLELGDSALYFCASSVSKLAGGYEQYFGPGTRLTVT.

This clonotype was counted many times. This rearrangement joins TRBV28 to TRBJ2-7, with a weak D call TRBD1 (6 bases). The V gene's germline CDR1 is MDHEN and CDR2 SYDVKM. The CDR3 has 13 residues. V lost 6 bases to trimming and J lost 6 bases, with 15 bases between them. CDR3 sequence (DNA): TGTGCCAGCAGAGACCTCAGGGGCGGCGAGCAGTACTTC. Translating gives CASRDLRGGEQYF. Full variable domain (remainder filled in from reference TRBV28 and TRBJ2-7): DVKVTQSSRYLVKRTGEKVFLECVQDMDHENMFWYRQDPGLGLRLIYFSYDVKMKEKGDIPEGYSVSREKKERFSLILESASTNQTSMYLCASRDLRGGEQYFGPGTRLTVT.

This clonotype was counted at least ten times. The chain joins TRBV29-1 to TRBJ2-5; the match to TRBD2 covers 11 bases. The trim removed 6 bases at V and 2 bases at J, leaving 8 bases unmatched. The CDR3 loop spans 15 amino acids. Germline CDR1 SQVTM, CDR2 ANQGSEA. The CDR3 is CSVRGLAELQETQYF. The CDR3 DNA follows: TGCAGCGTGAGGGGACTAGCGGAGCTACAAGAGACCCAGTACTTC.

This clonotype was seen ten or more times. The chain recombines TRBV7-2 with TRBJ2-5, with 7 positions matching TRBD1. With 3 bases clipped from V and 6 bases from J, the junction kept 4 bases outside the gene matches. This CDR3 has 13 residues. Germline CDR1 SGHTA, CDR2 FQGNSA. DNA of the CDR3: TGTGCCAGCAGCTTCGAGGGGGCGCAGACCCAGTACTTC. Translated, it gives CASSFEGAQTQYF.

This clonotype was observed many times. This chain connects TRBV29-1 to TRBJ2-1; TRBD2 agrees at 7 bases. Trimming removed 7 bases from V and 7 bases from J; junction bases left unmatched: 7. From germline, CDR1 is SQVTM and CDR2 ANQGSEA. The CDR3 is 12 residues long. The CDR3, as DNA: TGCAGCGCCAGAGGCGGGGGTAATGAGCAGTTCTTC. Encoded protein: CSARGGGNEQFF.

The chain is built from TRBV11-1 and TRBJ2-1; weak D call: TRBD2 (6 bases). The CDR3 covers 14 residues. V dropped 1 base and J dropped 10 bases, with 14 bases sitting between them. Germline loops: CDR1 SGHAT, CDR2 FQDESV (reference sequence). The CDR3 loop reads CASSLGGGVSEQFF. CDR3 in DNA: TGTGCCAGCAGCTTAGGGGGCGGGGTTTCGGAGCAGTTCTTC.

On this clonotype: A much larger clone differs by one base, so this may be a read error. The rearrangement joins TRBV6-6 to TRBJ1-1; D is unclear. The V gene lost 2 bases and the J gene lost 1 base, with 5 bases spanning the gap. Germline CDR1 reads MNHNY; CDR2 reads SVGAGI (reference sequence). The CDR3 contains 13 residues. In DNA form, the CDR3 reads TGTGCCAGCAGTTACAGGACGAACACTGAAGCTTTCTTT. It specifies CASSYRTNTEAFF.

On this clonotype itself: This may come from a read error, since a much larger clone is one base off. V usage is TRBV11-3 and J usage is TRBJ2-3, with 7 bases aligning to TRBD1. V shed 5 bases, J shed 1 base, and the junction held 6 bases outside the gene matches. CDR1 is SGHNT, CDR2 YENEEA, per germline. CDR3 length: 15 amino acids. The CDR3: CASSIGTAGTDTQYF. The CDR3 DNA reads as TGTGCCAGCAGCATCGGGACAGCGGGCACAGATACGCAGTATTTT.

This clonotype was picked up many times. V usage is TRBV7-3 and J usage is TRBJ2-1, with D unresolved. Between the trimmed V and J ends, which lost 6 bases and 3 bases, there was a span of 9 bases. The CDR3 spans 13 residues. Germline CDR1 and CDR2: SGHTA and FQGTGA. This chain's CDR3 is CASSASSYNEQFF. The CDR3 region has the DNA TGTGCCAGCAGTGCTAGTAGCTACAATGAGCAGTTCTTC. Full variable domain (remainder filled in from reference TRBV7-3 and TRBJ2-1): GAGVSQTPSNKVTEKGKYVELRCDPISGHTALYWYRQSLGQGPEFLIYFQGTGAADDSGLPNDRFFAVRPEGSVSTLKIQRTERGDSAVYLCASSASSYNEQFFGPGTRLTVL.

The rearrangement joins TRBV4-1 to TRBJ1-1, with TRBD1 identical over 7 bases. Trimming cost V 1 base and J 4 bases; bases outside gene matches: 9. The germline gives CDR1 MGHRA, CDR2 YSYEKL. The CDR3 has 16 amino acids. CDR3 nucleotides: TGCGCCAGCAGCCAAGGTTGGCCAGGGGGTTTCACTGAAGCTTTCTTT. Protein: CASSQGWPGGFTEAFF.

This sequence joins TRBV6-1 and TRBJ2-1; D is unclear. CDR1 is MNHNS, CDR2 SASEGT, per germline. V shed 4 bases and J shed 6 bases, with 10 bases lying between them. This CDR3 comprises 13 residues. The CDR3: CASSATTINEQFF. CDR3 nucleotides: TGTGCCAGCAGTGCTACTACAATCAATGAGCAGTTCTTC.

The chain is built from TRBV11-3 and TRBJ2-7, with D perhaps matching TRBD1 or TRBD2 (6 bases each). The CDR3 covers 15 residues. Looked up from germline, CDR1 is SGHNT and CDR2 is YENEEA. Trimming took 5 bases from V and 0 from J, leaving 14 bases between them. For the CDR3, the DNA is TGTGCCAGCAGCCTAGGGGGGCCTAGCTCCTACGAGCAGTACTTC. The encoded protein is CASSLGGPSSYEQYF.

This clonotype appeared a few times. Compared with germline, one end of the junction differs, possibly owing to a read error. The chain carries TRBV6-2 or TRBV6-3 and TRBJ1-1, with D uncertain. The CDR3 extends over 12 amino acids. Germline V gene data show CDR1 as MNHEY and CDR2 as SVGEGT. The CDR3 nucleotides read TGTACCAGCAGTTACTGGAACACTGAAGCTTTCTTT. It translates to CTSSYWNTEAFF.

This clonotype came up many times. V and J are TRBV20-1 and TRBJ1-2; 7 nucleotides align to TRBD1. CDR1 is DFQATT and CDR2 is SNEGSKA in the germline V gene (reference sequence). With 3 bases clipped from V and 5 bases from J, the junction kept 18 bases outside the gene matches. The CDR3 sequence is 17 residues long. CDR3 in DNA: TGCAGTGCTAGGCACCTAAGTTTTCAGGGGGATAATTATGGCTACACCTTC. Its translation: CSARHLSFQGDNYGYTF.

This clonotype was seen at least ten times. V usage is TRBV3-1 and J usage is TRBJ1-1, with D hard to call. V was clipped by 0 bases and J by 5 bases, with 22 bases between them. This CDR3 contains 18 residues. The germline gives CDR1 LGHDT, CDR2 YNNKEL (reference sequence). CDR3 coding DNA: TGTGCCAGCAGCCAAGACCTCCCAAATTCGGGAGGAGGGACTGAAGCTTTCTTT. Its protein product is CASSQDLPNSGGGTEAFF.

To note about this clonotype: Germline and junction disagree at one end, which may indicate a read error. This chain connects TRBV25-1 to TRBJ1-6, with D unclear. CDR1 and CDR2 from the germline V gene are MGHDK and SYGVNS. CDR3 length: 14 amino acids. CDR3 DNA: TGTGCCAGCAGTGACAGCTCCTATAGTTCACCCCTCCACTTT. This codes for CASSDSSYSSPLHF.

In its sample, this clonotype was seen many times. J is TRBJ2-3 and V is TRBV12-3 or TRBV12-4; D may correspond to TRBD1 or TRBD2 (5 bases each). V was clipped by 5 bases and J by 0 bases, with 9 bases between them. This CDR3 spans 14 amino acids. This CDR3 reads CASSDRDSTDTQYF. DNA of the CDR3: TGTGCCAGCAGTGACCGGGACAGCACAGATACGCAGTATTTT.

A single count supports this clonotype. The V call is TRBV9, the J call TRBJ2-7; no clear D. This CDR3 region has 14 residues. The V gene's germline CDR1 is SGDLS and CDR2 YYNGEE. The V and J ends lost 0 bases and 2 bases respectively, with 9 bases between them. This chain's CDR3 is CASSVDSSTYEQYF. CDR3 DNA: TGTGCCAGCAGCGTAGACAGCTCTACCTACGAGCAGTACTTC.

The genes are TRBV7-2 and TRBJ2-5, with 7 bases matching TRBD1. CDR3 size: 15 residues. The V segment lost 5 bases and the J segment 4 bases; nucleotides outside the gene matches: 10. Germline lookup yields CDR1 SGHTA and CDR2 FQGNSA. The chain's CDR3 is CASSPQKGGAETQYF. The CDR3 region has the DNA TGTGCCAGCAGCCCACAAAAAGGGGGCGCAGAGACCCAGTACTTC.

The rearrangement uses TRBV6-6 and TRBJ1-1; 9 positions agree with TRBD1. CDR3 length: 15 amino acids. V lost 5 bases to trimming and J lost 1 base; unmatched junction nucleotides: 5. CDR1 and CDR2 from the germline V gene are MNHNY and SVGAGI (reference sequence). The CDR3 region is CASSDTGGRNTEAFF. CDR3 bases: TGTGCCAGCAGTGACACAGGGGGCCGGAACACTGAAGCTTTCTTT.

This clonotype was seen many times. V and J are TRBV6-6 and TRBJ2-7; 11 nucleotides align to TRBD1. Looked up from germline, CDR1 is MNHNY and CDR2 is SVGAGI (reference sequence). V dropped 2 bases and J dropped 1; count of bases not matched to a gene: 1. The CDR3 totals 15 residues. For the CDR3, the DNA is TGTGCCAGCAGTTACCGGGACAGGGGGTCCTACGAGCAGTACTTC. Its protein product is CASSYRDRGSYEQYF.

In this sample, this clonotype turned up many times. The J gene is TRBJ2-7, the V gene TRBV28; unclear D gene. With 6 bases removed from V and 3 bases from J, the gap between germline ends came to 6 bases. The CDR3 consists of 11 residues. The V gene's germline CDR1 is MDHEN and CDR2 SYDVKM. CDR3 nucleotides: TGTGCCAGCAGGAGACACTACGAGCAGTACTTC. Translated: CASRRHYEQYF.

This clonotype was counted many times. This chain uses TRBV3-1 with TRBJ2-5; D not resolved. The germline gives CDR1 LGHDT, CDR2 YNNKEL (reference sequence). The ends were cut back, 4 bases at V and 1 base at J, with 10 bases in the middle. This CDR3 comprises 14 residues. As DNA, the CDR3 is TGTGCCAGCAGCCTCACCACGGTCCAAGAGACCCAGTACTTC. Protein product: CASSLTTVQETQYF.

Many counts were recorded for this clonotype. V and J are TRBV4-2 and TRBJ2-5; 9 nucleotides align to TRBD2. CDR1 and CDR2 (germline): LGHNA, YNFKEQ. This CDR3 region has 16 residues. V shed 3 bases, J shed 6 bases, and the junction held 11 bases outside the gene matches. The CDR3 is CASSQDGGGAVKTQYF. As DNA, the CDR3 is TGTGCCAGCAGCCAGGACGGCGGGGGGGCAGTGAAGACCCAGTACTTC.

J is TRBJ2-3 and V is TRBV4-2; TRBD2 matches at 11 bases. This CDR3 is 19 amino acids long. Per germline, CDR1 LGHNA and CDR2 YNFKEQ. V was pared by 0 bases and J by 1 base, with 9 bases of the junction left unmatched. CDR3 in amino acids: CASSQEPLAGGIRTDTQYF. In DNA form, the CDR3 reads TGTGCCAGCAGCCAAGAGCCCCTAGCGGGGGGAATTCGCACAGATACGCAGTATTTT.

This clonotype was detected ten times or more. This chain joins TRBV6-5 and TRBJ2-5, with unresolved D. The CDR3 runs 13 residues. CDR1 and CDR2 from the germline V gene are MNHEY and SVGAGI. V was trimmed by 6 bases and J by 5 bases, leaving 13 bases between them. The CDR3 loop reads CASSRASWETQYF. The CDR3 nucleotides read TGTGCCAGCAGCCGCGCCTCATGGGAGACCCAGTACTTC.